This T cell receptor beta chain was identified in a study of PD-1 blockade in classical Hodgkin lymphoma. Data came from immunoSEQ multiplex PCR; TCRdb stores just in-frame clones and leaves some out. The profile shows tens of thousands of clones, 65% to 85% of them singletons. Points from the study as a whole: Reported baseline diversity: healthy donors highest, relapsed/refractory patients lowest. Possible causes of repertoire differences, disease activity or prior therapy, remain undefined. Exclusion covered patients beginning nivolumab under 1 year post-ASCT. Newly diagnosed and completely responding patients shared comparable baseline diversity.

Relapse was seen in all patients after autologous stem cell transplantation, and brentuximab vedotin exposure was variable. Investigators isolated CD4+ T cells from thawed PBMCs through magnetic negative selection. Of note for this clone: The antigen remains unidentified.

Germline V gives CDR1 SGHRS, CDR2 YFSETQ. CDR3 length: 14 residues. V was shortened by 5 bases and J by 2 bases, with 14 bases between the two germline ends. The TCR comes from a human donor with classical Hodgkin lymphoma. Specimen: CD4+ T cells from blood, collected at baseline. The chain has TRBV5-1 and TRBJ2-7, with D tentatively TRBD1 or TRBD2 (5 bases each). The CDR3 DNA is TGCGCCAGCAGGAGGACTGGGGGTCCCTACGAGCAGTACTTC. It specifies CASRRTGGPYEQYF.